Each of the 12 T cell receptor beta chains below was sequenced from the same sample in a study of shared clonotypes between healthy human individuals. Generated by immunoSEQ multiplex PCR, the TCRdb table keeps only in-frame clones and is missing some. The sample holds about 2 million clones, approximately 94% seen once. CD8 cells classed as naive were CD45RO-negative and positively selected for CCR7, excluding terminally differentiated effector memory CD45RA+ cells. Sequences were obtained from naive CD8+ T cells sorted from blood. The receptors stem from a man aged 18 to 29 in good health.

This clone was recorded only once. This chain connects TRBV4-1 to TRBJ1-6; D is ambiguous. The CDR3 is 17 residues long. Germline values: CDR1 MGHRA, CDR2 YSYEKL. Trimming cost V 0 bases and J 0 bases, with 9 bases left between them. In DNA, the CDR3 is TGCGCCAGCAGCCAAGATCGATCGAGCTCCTATAATTCACCCCTCCACTTT. Amino acid sequence: CASSQDRSSSYNSPLHF.

The V and J genes are TRBV4-1 and TRBJ2-7; 7 bases are a match to TRBD1. CDR3 size: 15 residues. After removal of 6 bases from V and 2 bases from J, the junction contained 10 bases not matched to a gene. CDR1 is MGHRA and CDR2 is YSYEKL in the germline V gene. The CDR3 DNA reads TGCGCCAGCAGGATTTCTCCGGGACAGACCTACGAGCAGTACTTC. Its translation is CASRISPGQTYEQYF.

CDR3 sequence: CASLFETGGQETQYF. The CDR3 DNA reads TGTGCCAGCCTCTTCGAGACAGGGGGCCAAGAGACCCAGTACTTC. V usage is TRBV7-9 and J usage is TRBJ2-5; TRBD1 matches 9 bases. CDR3 length equals 15 residues. Germline V gene lookup returns CDR1 SEHNR and CDR2 FQNEAQ (reference sequence). Trimming at V came to 8 bases and at J to 1 base, leaving 8 bases not matched to a gene.

V is TRBV28 and J is TRBJ1-4, with D unclear. The V gene lost 10 bases and the J gene lost 0 bases, with 9 bases spanning the gap. Germline lookup yields CDR1 MDHEN and CDR2 SYDVKM. The CDR3 sequence is 13 residues long. The CDR3 DNA reads TGTGCCACCCGAGGTGCAACTAATGAAAAACTGTTTTTT. This sequence encodes CATRGATNEKLFF.

A few counts support this clone. The chain uses TRBV9 and TRBJ1-1; the D gene is possibly TRBD1 (6 bases). Germline CDR1 reads SGDLS; CDR2 reads YYNGEE. Trimming removed 7 bases at V and 7 bases at J, with 14 bases between. The CDR3 has 12 residues. CDR3 residues: CASGDGGVEAFF. The CDR3 DNA reads TGTGCCAGCGGAGATGGGGGCGTTGAAGCTTTCTTT.

This clone appeared once. V is TRBV6-5 and J is TRBJ1-1; the match to TRBD1 covers 8 bases. The CDR3 contains 13 residues. From germline, CDR1 is MNHEY and CDR2 SVGAGI. V lost 3 bases and J lost 6; bases outside the gene matches: 3. The CDR3 coding sequence is TGTGCCAGCAGTTATGGACAGGGCCCTGAAGCTTTCTTT. Protein: CASSYGQGPEAFF.

The rearrangement uses TRBV27 and TRBJ1-1, with a tentative D call TRBD1 (5 bases). Per the germline V gene, CDR1 is MNHEY and CDR2 is SMNVEV (reference sequence). The CDR3 is made up of 16 amino acids. The V end was cut by 0 bases, the J end by 4 bases, with 15 bases between. The CDR3 coding sequence is TGTGCCAGCAGTTTATCTGGGGACGGGCGTAGCACTGAAGCTTTCTTT. Translating it yields CASSLSGDGRSTEAFF.

Notes on this clone: Other DNA variants within this sample encode the same CDR3. The chain recombines TRBV6-5 with TRBJ2-7; D not certain. V shed 0 bases and J shed 2 bases, with 5 bases lying between them. CDR3 length: 13 residues. Germline CDR1 MNHEY, CDR2 SVGAGI. The CDR3 nucleotides are TGTGCCAGCAGTTACTCGAATCCCTACGAGCAGTACTTC. It codes for CASSYSNPYEQYF.

This clone was detected once. CDR3 protein: CSVEGEKSSTDTQYF. As DNA, the CDR3 is TGCAGCGTTGAGGGCGAAAAGTCTAGCACAGATACGCAGTATTTT. The genes are TRBV29-1 and TRBJ2-3; D call uncertain. V shed 3 bases and J shed 0 bases, with 13 bases lying between them. CDR3 length: 15 amino acids. Germline V lookup: CDR1 SQVTM, CDR2 ANQGSEA.

The rearrangement links TRBV9 to TRBJ2-1; D unresolved. Germline assignment: CDR1 SGDLS and CDR2 YYNGEE. The CDR3 has 13 amino acids. Trimming stripped 2 bases from V and 4 bases from J, with 7 bases between. CDR3 coding DNA: TGTGCCAGCAGCGTCCAGGATTACAATGAGCAGTTCTTC. Amino acid sequence: CASSVQDYNEQFF.

This chain links TRBV4-1 with TRBJ2-5; TRBD1 aligns across 9 bases. After removal of 5 bases from V and 5 bases from J, the junction contained 6 bases not matched to a gene. Germline CDR1 reads MGHRA; CDR2 reads YSYEKL. The CDR3 contains 14 residues. The CDR3 DNA reads as TGCGCCAGCAGCGAAAGGGACAGGGAGGAGACCCAGTACTTC. Its protein product is CASSERDREETQYF.

The V gene is TRBV7-9, the J gene TRBJ2-7; D possibly uses TRBD1 or TRBD2 (7 bases each). V lost 4 bases and J 5 bases, leaving 18 bases between the germline ends. CDR1 is SEHNR, CDR2 FQNEAQ, per germline (reference sequence). The CDR3 runs 15 residues. CDR3 sequence reads: CASSSDQGGINEQYF. In DNA, the CDR3 is TGTGCCAGCAGCTCCGATCAGGGGGGGATTAACGAGCAGTACTTC. The whole variable domain, remainder taken from reference TRBV7-9 and TRBJ2-7, is DTGVSQNPRHKITKRGQNVTFRCDPISEHNRLYWYRQTLGQGPEFLTYFQNEAQLEKSRLLSDRFSAERPKGSFSTLEIQRTEQGDSAMYLCASSSDQGGINEQYFGPGTRLTVT.